Listed below are T cell receptor beta chains from one sample, sequenced in a study of T-cell reconstitution after alpha-beta-depleted transplantation in children. A single record per CDR3 protein comes from TCRdb applying MiXCR to the PCR reads. The repertoire has a few hundred thousand distinct CDR3 sequences, 10% to 15% of them found once; the top ten carry over 3.5%. The specimen was PBMCs, collected from the stem cell graft. The source of these receptors is a human donor who donated a stem cell graft to a child with Fanconi anemia. The CDR3 runs from the conserved cysteine through the conserved F or W. Fields, in order: J gene, D gene, V gene, clone size, CDR3 DNA, CDR3 protein. The D gene is left open where the match is weak. The listing skips clone size in some rows; elsewhere it reads once, few, many or a size class.

TRBJ2-5,NA,TRBV20-1,NA,TGCAGTGCTAATCCCGGGATCGCGGACGGGACCCAGTACTTC,CSANPGIADGTQYF
TRBJ2-3,TRBD2,TRBV29-1,NA,TGCAGCGTTGTAGCGGGGTCAGATACGCAGTATTTT,CSVVAGSDTQYF
TRBJ2-7,NA,TRBV14,many,TGTGCCAGCAGCTCCCGGGACTTCTCCTACGAGCAGTACTTC,CASSSRDFSYEQYF
TRBJ2-3,NA,TRBV7-2,many,TGTGCCAGCAGCTTAGCCGGCGGTACGCAGTATTTT,CASSLAGGTQYF
TRBJ1-5,NA,TRBV6-6,few,TGTGCCAGCAGTTACTTGGGAAGTCAGCCCCAGCATTTT,CASSYLGSQPQHF
TRBJ1-4,NA,TRBV5-1,few,TGCGCCAGCAGTCTAGAGGGACTCGACGAAGCGGAACTGTTTTTT,CASSLEGLDEAELFF
TRBJ2-1,TRBD2,TRBV4-2,few,TGTGCCAGCAGCCAGTACCTGACTAGCGGGCTAGCCTACAATGAGCAGTTCTTC,CASSQYLTSGLAYNEQFF
TRBJ2-7,TRBD2,TRBV5-1,NA,TGCGCCAGCAGCTCCCTACCCTCCGGGACTACTCAAGACGAGCAGTACTTC,CASSSLPSGTTQDEQYF
TRBJ1-2,NA,TRBV3-1,NA,TGTGCCAGCAGCCATTCATCCACAGGGAAGGTCGGCTACACCTTC,CASSHSSTGKVGYTF
TRBJ1-6,NA,TRBV12-3/TRBV12-4,many,TGTGCCAGCAGTTTGACCTGGGACGGCAATTCACCCCTCCACTTT,CASSLTWDGNSPLHF
TRBJ1-2,NA,TRBV6-7,few,TGTGCCAGCAATCTCCACGGTGGCTACACCTTC,CASNLHGGYTF
TRBJ1-4,TRBD1,TRBV19,few,TGTGCCAGTAGTGCCCACAGGGGAGAAGAAAAACTGTTTTTT,CASSAHRGEEKLFF
TRBJ2-1,NA,TRBV13,many,TGTGCCAGCAGCTCCTTTGGGGTGTTTGGGGCGGGGTCCTACAATGAGCAGTTCTTC,CASSSFGVFGAGSYNEQFF
TRBJ2-3,TRBD1,TRBV5-1,NA,TGCGCCAGCAGGGCCTGGACAGGGTCTGGCACAGATACGCAGTATTTT,CASRAWTGSGTDTQYF
TRBJ2-3,NA,TRBV20-1,few,TGCAGTGCTCAGGCTAGCGGCACAGATACGCAGTATTTT,CSAQASGTDTQYF
TRBJ2-3,NA,TRBV5-5,few,TGTGCCAGCAGCCTCACCCCATCTAGGAAGGGGGTGAATACGCAGTATTTT,CASSLTPSRKGVNTQYF
TRBJ1-3,NA,TRBV29-1,many,TGCAGCGTTGTCGGGGGGCTCGGTGGAAACACCATATATTTT,CSVVGGLGGNTIYF
TRBJ1-5,TRBD1,TRBV15,many,TGTGCCACCAGCAGAGATAAGACAGGGGGGAATCAGCCCCAGCATTTT,CATSRDKTGGNQPQHF
TRBJ2-3,NA,TRBV19,once,TGTGCCAGTAGTATGATTTCCACCACAGATACGCAGTATTTT,CASSMISTTDTQYF
TRBJ2-5,TRBD2,TRBV20-1,NA,TGCAGTGCTATATTTCCGCGGGGGGCCTCAGAGACCCAGTACTTC,CSAIFPRGASETQYF
TRBJ2-5,NA,TRBV2,NA,TGTGCCAGCGCTGGACAGTCGCATCAAGAGACCCAGTACTTC,CASAGQSHQETQYF
TRBJ1-5,NA,TRBV29-1,many,TGCAGCGTCACTCTACGCCCCGGTCAGCCCCAGCATTTT,CSVTLRPGQPQHF
TRBJ1-2,NA,TRBV27,NA,TGTGCCAGCAGTTTAAAGGCGGGGGGCTACACCTTC,CASSLKAGGYTF
TRBJ1-5,NA,TRBV7-9,few,TGTGCCAGCAGCCATAGCGGCGGCACAGATACGCAGCATTTT,CASSHSGGTDTQHF
TRBJ1-1,NA,TRBV21-1,once,TGTGCCAGCAGCAAAGTAGCAGGGGACACTGAAGCTTTCTTT,CASSKVAGDTEAFF
TRBJ2-5,TRBD2,TRBV24-1,many,TGTGCCACCAGTGGGACTAGCTTGGAGACCCAGTACTTC,CATSGTSLETQYF
TRBJ1-1,NA,TRBV10-1,many,TGCGCCAGCAGTATAGGAGTTGGCACTGAAGCTTTCTTT,CASSIGVGTEAFF
TRBJ2-5,NA,TRBV12-3/TRBV12-4,NA,TGTGCCAGCAGTTTTTCCCAGGGCCAAGAGACCCAGTACTTC,CASSFSQGQETQYF
TRBJ2-5,NA,TRBV28,many,TGTGCCAGCAGTTTGGGGCAGGTTGAAGAGACCCAGTACTTC,CASSLGQVEETQYF
TRBJ2-5,NA,TRBV7-6,many,TGTGCCAGCAGCTTAGTTCCAGGTCACAAGGAGGAGACCCAGTACTTC,CASSLVPGHKEETQYF
TRBJ2-2,TRBD2,TRBV5-1,few,TGCGCCAGCAAAAGCGGGGGGGCGACCGGGGAGCTGTTTTTT,CASKSGGATGELFF
TRBJ2-3,NA,TRBV3-1,many,TGTGCCAGCAGCCAAGATCGGGGAGATACGCAGTATTTT,CASSQDRGDTQYF
TRBJ2-2,TRBD2,TRBV29-1,many,TGCAGCGTTGAAGTAGCGGGGGCTTACACCGGGGAGCTGTTTTTT,CSVEVAGAYTGELFF
TRBJ2-3,NA,TRBV7-9,few,TGTGCCAGCAGCCATCCACAGGGGACTCCCACAGATACGCAGTATTTT,CASSHPQGTPTDTQYF
TRBJ1-2,TRBD1,TRBV6-5,few,TGTGCCAGCAGTTACCTTACAGGGGGCCTGAACTATGGCTACACCTTC,CASSYLTGGLNYGYTF
TRBJ2-1,NA,TRBV7-6,many,TGTGCCAGCACCCAGGCGGTGGGGAATTACAATGAGCAGTTCTTC,CASTQAVGNYNEQFF